This passage covers 9 T cell receptor beta chains from one sample sequenced in a study of blood T cell repertoires in COVID-19. Method: immunoSEQ multiplex PCR; TCRdb's copy keeps in-frame clones and lacks some. The sample has approximately 170,000 clones; 80% to 90% are singletons. Sequences were obtained from PBMCs or T cells enriched from blood (not recorded which). These receptors all stem from a woman in her late teens or twenties who had recovered from COVID-19.

The chain recombines TRBV28 with TRBJ2-3, with 7 bases that match TRBD1. The V segment lost 6 bases and the J segment 1 base; nucleotides outside the gene matches: 7. CDR3 length: 15 amino acids. The germline gives CDR1 MDHEN, CDR2 SYDVKM. The CDR3 spells CASRPRGLGTDTQYF. CDR3 nucleotide sequence: TGTGCCAGCAGACCGAGGGGGCTGGGCACAGATACGCAGTATTTT.

The V gene is TRBV6-5, the J gene TRBJ1-5, with D perhaps TRBD1 (5 bases). The germline V and J ends were trimmed by 6 bases and 2 bases, with 11 bases remaining between them. This CDR3 has 14 residues. The germline CDR1 and CDR2 sequences are MNHEY and SVGAGI. The DNA of the CDR3 is TGTGCCAGCAGCGGCGCAGGGCGCAATCAGCCCCAGCATTTT. Translating gives CASSGAGRNQPQHF.

This clone was seen at least ten times. The gene calls are TRBV2 and TRBJ2-3; TRBD2 is a possible D gene (6 bases). Trimming shortened V by 7 bases and J by 6 bases, and 17 bases separated the two germline ends. Germline V gene sequence: CDR1 SNHLY, CDR2 FYNNEI. The length of the CDR3 is 14 residues. CDR3 sequence (DNA): TGTGCCAGCACGACTAGTGGTGGGGGGGATACGCAGTATTTT. Translating gives CASTTSGGGDTQYF.

CDR3 protein: CASSPRTGQNTEAFF. CDR3 DNA sequence: TGTGCCAGCAGCCCCCGGACAGGGCAGAACACTGAAGCTTTCTTT. The chain joins TRBV7-2 to TRBJ1-1, with 8 nucleotides matching TRBD1. CDR3 size: 15 residues. Trimming took 5 bases from V and 1 from J; bases not matched to a gene: 6. Germline CDR1 is SGHTA and CDR2 is FQGNSA. The full variable domain, completed using reference TRBV7-2 and TRBJ1-1, is GAGVSQSPSNKVTEKGKDVELRCDPISGHTALYWYRQSLGQGLEFLIYFQGNSAPDKSGLPSDRFSAERTGGSVSTLTIQRTQQEDSAVYLCASSPRTGQNTEAFFGQGTRLTVV.

V gene TRBV18 combines with J gene TRBJ1-4; possibly TRBD1 for D (6 bases). The germline gives CDR1 KGHSH, CDR2 LQKENI. The V and J ends lost 5 bases and 1 base respectively, with 8 bases between them. The CDR3 contains 14 residues. CDR3 DNA sequence: TGTGCCAGCTCAGGACAGAGAACTAATGAAAAACTGTTTTTT. Amino acid sequence: CASSGQRTNEKLFF.

This chain connects TRBV5-4 to TRBJ1-1; D possibly corresponds to TRBD1 (5 bases). Germline loops: CDR1 SGHNT, CDR2 YYREEE (reference sequence). This CDR3 spans 15 amino acids. Trimming shortened V by 5 bases and J by 1 base, and 15 bases separated the two germline ends. CDR3 DNA: TGTGCCAGCAGTTCCCGGCGGGGCCCGAACACTGAAGCTTTCTTT. Its protein is CASSSRRGPNTEAFF.

The V gene is TRBV18, the J gene TRBJ1-6, with a weak D call TRBD1 (5 bases). V was cut by 4 bases and J by 6 bases, with 13 bases left in between. Germline CDR1 and CDR2: KGHSH and LQKENI. This CDR3 is 15 amino acids long. In nucleotides, the CDR3 is TGTGCCAGCTCACTTGCGGACACTCTTAATTCACCCCTCCACTTT. Translated, it gives CASSLADTLNSPLHF.

The rearrangement links TRBV27 to TRBJ1-6; D call uncertain. CDR3 size: 18 residues. CDR1 and CDR2 from the germline V gene are MNHEY and SMNVEV (reference sequence). The V end was cut by 1 base, the J end by 4 bases, with 17 bases between. The CDR3 loop is CASSLYPSRAGYNSPLHF. As DNA, the CDR3 is TGTGCCAGCAGTTTATACCCATCTCGGGCGGGGTATAATTCACCCCTCCACTTT.

V is TRBV4-1 and J is TRBJ1-5, with a weak D call TRBD1 (6 bases). Per germline, CDR1 MGHRA and CDR2 YSYEKL. The V end lost 4 bases, the J end lost 1 base, and 17 bases lay between the germline ends. The CDR3 is 17 residues long. The CDR3 region is CASSPPPQGRSNQPQHF. The CDR3 region has the DNA TGCGCCAGCAGCCCCCCACCTCAGGGGCGAAGCAATCAGCCCCAGCATTTT.